This TCR beta chain was found in a study of cytomegalovirus exposure and HLA in healthy donors. Study findings and constraints: Other equally common chains were less clonally expanded than HLA-associated TCR beta chains, a later analysis showed. An analysis done earlier found most TCR beta V segments productive about 87% or about 30% of the time. Highest at DRB1 and lowest at HLA-C, TCR association rates differed among HLA loci in a later analysis.

Trimming left V 7 bases short and J 1 base short, with 6 bases between. Germline assignment: CDR1 LNHNV and CDR2 YYDKDF (reference sequence). The CDR3 runs 12 residues. The study sampled nominally healthy donors, though unrecorded immune exposures were likely. A word on this clone: Its antigen is not identified.

13 Jbeta primers and 60 Vbeta primers were used for the PCR. Sequencing used immunoSEQ multiplex PCR; TCRdb keeps in-frame clones, though not all of them. The sample records about 100,000 clones, roughly three quarters being singletons. J is TRBJ2-3 and V is TRBV15, with D tentatively TRBD2 (5 bases). The sample was PBMCs. The receptor was derived from a woman aged 55-69 years in good health and CMV-seronegative. As DNA, the CDR3 is TGTGCCACCAAGGGAGGCACAGATACGCAGTATTTT. Translation gives CATKGGTDTQYF.